The next 15 T cell receptor beta chains were all read from a single sample in a study of blood T cell repertoires in COVID-19. Data came from immunoSEQ multiplex PCR; TCRdb stores just in-frame clones and leaves some out. The data hold fewer than 70,000 clones, with about 78% observed a single time. Source material: peripheral blood. These TCRs come from a human donor in a cohort sampled during active COVID-19.

This chain uses TRBV10-3 with TRBJ2-7, with 7 bases aligning to TRBD2. This CDR3 has 14 amino acids. J was trimmed by 5 bases and V by 11 bases; bases with no gene match: 15. In germline, CDR1 is ENHRY, CDR2 SYGVKD. DNA of the CDR3: TGTGCCTCCAGGAGCATAACTAGCGAGAACGAGCAGTACTTC. Translation: CASRSITSENEQYF.

The rearrangement uses TRBV28 and TRBJ1-5, with D maybe TRBD1 (5 bases). V shed 6 bases and J shed 4 bases, with 13 bases lying between them. This CDR3 contains 14 residues. CDR1 is MDHEN and CDR2 is SYDVKM in the germline V gene. The CDR3 nucleotides read TGTGCCAGCAGGTCCGCAGGGATTAATCAGCCCCAGCATTTT. Amino acids: CASRSAGINQPQHF.

The V and J genes are TRBV9 and TRBJ1-1, with D perhaps TRBD1 (5 bases). Trimming took off 3 bases at V and 6 bases at J, with 12 bases between the two ends. Germline V gene lookup returns CDR1 SGDLS and CDR2 YYNGEE. The CDR3 runs 13 residues. The CDR3 loop is CASSARTRAEAFF. In DNA form, the CDR3 reads TGTGCCAGCAGCGCCCGGACACGGGCTGAAGCTTTCTTT. Based on the CDR3 plus reference TRBV9 and TRBJ1-1, the full variable domain is DSGVTQTPKHLITATGQRVTLRCSPRSGDLSVYWYQQSLDQGLQFLIQYYNGEERAKGNILERFSAQQFPDLHSELNLSSLELGDSALYFCASSARTRAEAFFGQGTRLTVV.

The rearrangement links TRBV4-1 to TRBJ2-1; possible D gene TRBD2, 6 bases. Deletions cut 4 bases from V and 8 bases from J, with 15 bases between. The CDR3 contains 14 residues. Germline lookup yields CDR1 MGHRA and CDR2 YSYEKL. In DNA form, the CDR3 reads TGCGCCAGCAGCCGGACCGGAGGGGCGGATGAGCAGTTCTTC. Translating gives CASSRTGGADEQFF.

This clone was counted a single time. The genes are TRBV10-2 and TRBJ1-1, with 10 bases aligning to TRBD1. Per germline, CDR1 WSHSY and CDR2 SAAADI. V shed 2 bases, J shed 11 bases, and the junction held 5 bases outside the gene matches. The CDR3 is made up of 13 amino acids. CDR3 nucleotide sequence: TGCGCCAGCAGTGAGAGGACAGGGGGGTTGGCTTTCTTT. Translated, it gives CASSERTGGLAFF.

The gene calls are TRBV10-3 and TRBJ2-7; the D gene is possibly TRBD1 (7 bases). V was pared by 5 bases and J by 4 bases, with 21 bases between. This CDR3 has 16 residues. Germline loops: CDR1 ENHRY, CDR2 SYGVKD. The CDR3 nucleotides read TGTGCCATCAGTTTTGGGGGGACAGCCGGCCGGTACGAGCAGTACTTC. It is translated as CAISFGGTAGRYEQYF.

The V and J genes are TRBV4-1 and TRBJ2-7, with a weak D call TRBD1 (5 bases). The V end was cut by 4 bases, the J end by 4 bases, with 14 bases between. This CDR3 contains 14 residues. CDR1 is MGHRA and CDR2 is YSYEKL in the germline V gene. In DNA form, the CDR3 reads TGCGCCAGCAGCCGGACATCGGCCTCTTACGAGCAGTACTTC. It specifies CASSRTSASYEQYF.

V gene TRBV28 combines with J gene TRBJ1-2; 8 positions agree with TRBD1. V lost 5 bases to trimming and J lost 6 bases; unmatched junction nucleotides: 17. The CDR3 loop spans 17 amino acids. The V gene's germline CDR1 is MDHEN and CDR2 SYDVKM. The CDR3 DNA reads TGTGCCAGCAGTCTAATTCTGGACAGGGCGGGAAAAGATGGCTACACCTTC. Its protein product is CASSLILDRAGKDGYTF.

The V call is TRBV5-1, the J call TRBJ2-7; 8 positions match TRBD1. V was clipped by 5 bases and J by 7 bases; unmatched bases: 14. From germline, CDR1 is SGHRS and CDR2 YFSETQ. The CDR3 sequence is 15 residues long. The CDR3 DNA follows: TGCGCCAGCAGACCCACAGGGGGTAACTTTGGGGAGCAGTACTTC. Translation gives CASRPTGGNFGEQYF.

CDR3 nucleotide sequence: TGTGCCAGCAGCTCCTCTAGCGGGGGGATCACAGATACGCAGTATTTT. This sequence encodes CASSSSSGGITDTQYF. The V gene is TRBV13, the J gene TRBJ2-3; 11 bases agree with TRBD2. The CDR3 loop spans 16 amino acids. V gave up 4 bases and J gave up 2 bases; unmatched junction bases: 5. Germline lookup yields CDR1 PRHDT and CDR2 FYEKMQ (reference sequence). The variable domain in full, with the rest retrieved from reference TRBV13 and TRBJ2-3, is AAGVIQSPRHLIKEKRETATLKCYPIPRHDTVYWYQQGPGQDPQFLISFYEKMQSDKGSIPDRFSAQQFSDYHSELNMSSLELGDSALYFCASSSSSGGITDTQYFGPGTRLTVL.

This chain connects TRBV21-1 to TRBJ2-7; the DNA was not used to check the table's D call, TRBD1. TRBV21-1 is a known pseudogene. The CDR3 is made up of 11 amino acids. The CDR3 loop is CASRRGFEQYF. CDR3 sequence (DNA): TGTGCCAGCAGAAGGGGGTTCGAGCAGTACTTC.

This clone was detected only once. V usage is TRBV24-1 and J usage is TRBJ2-7, with D maybe TRBD1 (5 bases). CDR1 and CDR2 from the germline V gene are KGHDR and SFDVKD. The CDR3 runs to 14 residues. Trimming left V 2 bases short and J 2 bases short, with 9 bases between. The CDR3 DNA reads TGTGCCACCAGTGATTCCAGGGTCCCCTACGAGCAGTACTTC. Residues: CATSDSRVPYEQYF.

J is TRBJ2-2 and V is TRBV5-8, with 9 bases that match TRBD2. From germline, CDR1 is SGHTS and CDR2 YDEGEE. The V and J ends lost 6 bases and 1 base, in that order; junction bases with no gene match: 4. This CDR3 has 15 residues. CDR3 amino acids: CASTRLAVNTGELFF. CDR3 DNA: TGTGCCAGCACCAGACTAGCGGTGAACACCGGGGAGCTGTTTTTT.

V usage is TRBV4-1 and J usage is TRBJ1-2; TRBD1 matches at 7 bases. Germline V lookup: CDR1 MGHRA, CDR2 YSYEKL. V was clipped by 0 bases and J by 5 bases; unmatched bases: 9. The CDR3 is 16 amino acids. CDR3 sequence: CASSQDLNRGFYGYTF. The CDR3 bases are TGCGCCAGCAGCCAAGATTTGAACAGGGGCTTTTATGGCTACACCTTC.

This rearrangement joins TRBV3-1 (or the pseudogene TRBV3-2) to TRBJ1-3, with no clear D. V lost 0 bases and J 2 bases, leaving 17 bases between the germline ends. CDR1 is LGHDT, CDR2 YNNKEL, per germline (reference sequence). The CDR3 loop spans 18 amino acids. CDR3 amino acids: CASSQDLGLQRAGNTIYF. The CDR3 DNA sequence: TGTGCCAGCAGCCAAGATTTAGGCCTTCAGAGGGCTGGAAACACCATATATTTT.